The 29 T cell receptor beta chains presented below share a single source sample, sequenced in a study of blood T cell repertoires in COVID-19. This table comes from immunoSEQ multiplex PCR, and its TCRdb copy is limited to in-frame clones, with some not included. The sample includes 180,000 or so clones, 80% to 85% of them seen just once. Sequenced: peripheral blood. These receptors were obtained from an elderly woman with COVID-19, enrolled during active disease.

A few counts support this clone. The gene calls are TRBV28 and TRBJ1-1; D remains ambiguous. The V gene lost 10 bases and the J gene lost 5 bases, with 11 bases spanning the gap. The CDR3 runs 11 residues. Germline lookup yields CDR1 MDHEN and CDR2 SYDVKM. The CDR3 loop is CATYRGTEAFF. In DNA form, the CDR3 reads TGTGCCACCTACAGAGGGACTGAAGCTTTCTTT.

This chain links TRBV5-8 with TRBJ2-7; tentative D call: TRBD2 (6 bases). The V end was cut by 0 bases, the J end by 6 bases, with 16 bases between. Germline V gene data show CDR1 as SGHTS and CDR2 as YDEGEE. This CDR3 contains 15 residues. This CDR3 is CASSLVGLRGGEQYF. The DNA for the CDR3 is TGTGCCAGCAGCTTGGTGGGACTCCGAGGAGGCGAGCAGTACTTC.

The table lists this clone with a count of one. V and J are TRBV28 and TRBJ1-5; TRBD1 matches at 7 bases. Germline V CDR1 and CDR2: MDHEN, SYDVKM. The CDR3 totals 18 residues. J was trimmed by 1 base and V by 4 bases; bases with no gene match: 13. CDR3 nucleotides: TGTGCCAGCAGTTCCTCCGGGACAGCCGCTGGGAGCAATCAGCCCCAGCATTTT. Protein sequence: CASSSSGTAAGSNQPQHF.

V usage is TRBV5-1 and J usage is TRBJ2-5; the match to TRBD1 covers 9 bases. This CDR3 is built from 15 residues. CDR1 and CDR2 from the germline V gene are SGHRS and YFSETQ. The junction had 9 bases not matched to a gene; V was cut back by 5 bases and J by 4 bases. In nucleotides, the CDR3 is TGCGCCAGCAGACCGACACAGGGGGCAGGAGAGACCCAGTACTTC. Residues: CASRPTQGAGETQYF.

V gene TRBV2 combines with J gene TRBJ2-6, with D unclear. V was pared by 4 bases and J by 10 bases, with 8 bases between. Germline V gene sequence: CDR1 SNHLY, CDR2 FYNNEI. CDR3 length: 12 residues. CDR3 in amino acids: CASSAAQNVLTF. The CDR3 DNA follows: TGTGCCAGCAGTGCAGCCCAAAACGTCCTGACTTTC.

This clone occurred once. V usage is TRBV11-3 and J usage is TRBJ1-5; no reliable D call. This CDR3 contains 14 residues. The germline CDR1 and CDR2 sequences are SGHNT and YENEEA. Deletions cut 2 bases from V and 4 bases from J, with 9 bases between. CDR3 sequence: CASSLPGGNQPQHF. The CDR3 DNA reads as TGTGCCAGCAGCTTACCAGGTGGAAATCAGCCCCAGCATTTT.

This chain connects TRBV3-1 (or the pseudogene TRBV3-2) to TRBJ2-2; 11 bases are a match to TRBD1. The CDR3 contains 16 residues. V was pared by 4 bases and J by 3 bases, with 4 bases of the junction left unmatched. From germline, CDR1 is LGHDT and CDR2 YNNKEL (reference sequence). In DNA form, the CDR3 reads TGTGCCAGCAGCCTCCGGGACAGGGGGTACACCGGGGAGCTGTTTTTT. It specifies CASSLRDRGYTGELFF.

The chain couples TRBV21-1 to TRBJ2-4; the D call of TRBD2 is as the table states it, not checked on the DNA. TRBV21-1 has pseudogene status. CDR3 length: 15 residues. The CDR3 loop is CARTSERGGWNIQYF. CDR3 in DNA: TGTGCCAGAACTAGTGAGCGGGGGGGATGGAACATTCAGTACTTC.

This clone was counted between two and nine times. This sequence joins TRBV7-9 and TRBJ2-7; TRBD1 aligns across 7 bases. CDR1 and CDR2 from the germline V gene are SEHNR and FQNEAQ (reference sequence). This CDR3 contains 14 residues. V lost 5 bases to trimming and J lost 2 bases; unmatched junction nucleotides: 6. The CDR3 loop is CASSTRQGPYEQYF. DNA for the CDR3: TGTGCCAGCAGCACACGACAGGGTCCCTACGAGCAGTACTTC.

J is TRBJ1-3 and V is TRBV2; D is undetermined. Deletions cut 2 bases from V and 0 bases from J, with 11 bases between. This CDR3 spans 16 amino acids. CDR1 is SNHLY and CDR2 is FYNNEI in the germline V gene. The CDR3 DNA is TGTGCCAGCAGTGAATGGTTAACGGTCTCTGGAAACACCATATATTTT. This gives the protein CASSEWLTVSGNTIYF. The full variable domain, rest sourced from reference TRBV2 and TRBJ1-3, is EPEVTQTPSHQVTQMGQEVILRCVPISNHLYFYWYRQILGQKVEFLVSFYNNEISEKSEIFDDQFSVERPDGSNFTLKIRSTKLEDSAMYFCASSEWLTVSGNTIYFGEGSWLTVV.

Only a few counts were recorded for this clone. J is TRBJ1-2 and V is TRBV4-1, with D unclear. In germline, CDR1 is MGHRA, CDR2 YSYEKL. Trimming shortened V by 0 bases and J by 2 bases, and 4 bases separated the two germline ends. CDR3 length: 13 amino acids. The CDR3 bases are TGCGCCAGCAGCCAAGAACAAAACTATGGCTACACCTTC. Protein sequence: CASSQEQNYGYTF.

This chain links TRBV7-6 with TRBJ1-4; 7 bases are shared with TRBD1. CDR1 is SGHVS and CDR2 is FNYEAQ in the germline V gene. The CDR3 extends over 15 amino acids. The trim removed 4 bases at V and 7 bases at J, leaving 9 bases unmatched. CDR3 nucleotides: TGTGCCAGCAGCTCATGGGACAGAGACCCTGAAAAACTGTTTTTT. Encoded protein: CASSSWDRDPEKLFF. The whole variable domain, filled in from reference TRBV7-6 and TRBJ1-4, reads GAGVSQSPRYKVTKRGQDVALRCDPISGHVSLYWYRQALGQGPEFLTYFNYEAQQDKSGLPNDRFSAERPEGSISTLTIQRTEQRDSAMYRCASSSWDRDPEKLFFGSGTQLSVL.

V gene TRBV6-5 combines with J gene TRBJ1-2, with TRBD1 matching 7 bases. The CDR3 extends over 11 amino acids. CDR1 is MNHEY and CDR2 is SVGAGI in the germline V gene. Trimming cost V 11 bases and J 2 bases; bases outside gene matches: 2. The CDR3 DNA reads as TGTGCCGTGGGACAGAACTATGGCTACACCTTC. It translates to CAVGQNYGYTF.

This chain connects TRBV7-3 to TRBJ2-5, with TRBD2 matching over 7 bases. Trimming took 2 bases from V and 4 from J; bases not matched to a gene: 10. The CDR3 has 16 residues. In germline, CDR1 is SGHTA, CDR2 FQGTGA. DNA for the CDR3: TGTGCCAGCAGCTTAGGAGCAGCGGGGTTTGGAGAGACCCAGTACTTC. Its protein product is CASSLGAAGFGETQYF.

The chain links TRBV9 to TRBJ2-7, with D possibly being TRBD2 (5 bases). Deletions cut 0 bases from V and 3 bases from J, with 16 bases between. CDR1 is SGDLS, CDR2 YYNGEE, per germline. The CDR3 sequence is 16 residues long. Here the CDR3 DNA reads TGTGCCAGCAGCGTAGGGGGTCGGACTGGTTTCTACGAGCAGTACTTC. Translation gives CASSVGGRTGFYEQYF.

The chain links TRBV28 to TRBJ2-2; 11 bases fit TRBD2. Per germline, CDR1 MDHEN and CDR2 SYDVKM. The V gene end was trimmed by 4 bases and the J gene end by 1 base; junction bases not matched to a gene: 2. This CDR3 region has 16 residues. CDR3 residues: CASSWGLAVNTGELFF. The CDR3 DNA follows: TGTGCCAGCAGTTGGGGACTAGCGGTGAACACCGGGGAGCTGTTTTTT. Full variable domain (rest looked up from reference TRBV28 and TRBJ2-2): DVKVTQSSRYLVKRTGEKVFLECVQDMDHENMFWYRQDPGLGLRLIYFSYDVKMKEKGDIPEGYSVSREKKERFSLILESASTNQTSMYLCASSWGLAVNTGELFFGEGSRLTVL.

The chain uses TRBV13 and TRBJ2-7, with 9 positions matching TRBD1. Germline V gene data show CDR1 as PRHDT and CDR2 as FYEKMQ (reference sequence). This CDR3 region has 13 residues. The V and J ends lost 3 bases and 6 bases, in that order; junction bases with no gene match: 3. The DNA for the CDR3 is TGTGCCAGCAGCTTCGGGACAGGGAGCGAGCAGTACTTC. Translated: CASSFGTGSEQYF.

This rearrangement joins TRBV10-2 to TRBJ2-2; 10 nucleotides match TRBD2. This CDR3 comprises 17 residues. Looked up from germline, CDR1 is WSHSY and CDR2 is SAAADI. V gave up 6 bases and J gave up 0 bases; unmatched junction bases: 7. The CDR3 region is CASRSGRASANTGELFF. The CDR3 DNA sequence: TGCGCCAGCAGAAGCGGGAGGGCCAGCGCGAACACCGGGGAGCTGTTTTTT.

CDR3 region: CASSPLGQQETQYF. The CDR3 DNA reads TGTGCCAGCAGCCCCCTGGGACAGCAAGAGACCCAGTACTTC. The J gene is TRBJ2-5, the V gene TRBV7-2; 7 bases align to TRBD1. Germline V gene sequence: CDR1 SGHTA, CDR2 FQGNSA. V lost 5 bases, J lost 2 bases, and 5 bases stayed unmatched. This CDR3 region has 14 residues.

The rearrangement links TRBV11-2 to TRBJ2-4; TRBD2 matches 7 bases. CDR3 length: 16 residues. Germline lookup yields CDR1 SGHAT and CDR2 FQNNGV. V trimming: 3 bases; J trimming: 5 bases; junction bases outside the gene matches: 10. CDR3 DNA sequence: TGTGCCAGCAGCTTTCCTCCCGCTAGCGGACAAAACATTCAGTACTTC. This gives the protein CASSFPPASGQNIQYF.

The gene calls are TRBV11-3 and TRBJ2-3; 8 nucleotides match TRBD2. The trim removed 1 base at V and 2 bases at J, leaving 8 bases unmatched. CDR1 SGHNT and CDR2 YENEEA come from the germline V gene. The CDR3 sequence is 17 residues long. The CDR3 nucleotides read TGTGCCAGCAGCTTAGGGGCAGCGGGGGTAAACACAGATACGCAGTATTTT. It codes for CASSLGAAGVNTDTQYF. The complete variable domain, with remaining parts taken from reference TRBV11-3 and TRBJ2-3, reads EAGVVQSPRYKIIEKKQPVAFWCNPISGHNTLYWYLQNLGQGPELLIRYENEEAVDDSQLPKDRFSAERLKGVDSTLKIQPAELGDSAVYLCASSLGAAGVNTDTQYFGPGTRLTVL.

The rearrangement uses TRBV4-2 and TRBJ2-3; 10 bases are a match to TRBD2. Germline V lookup: CDR1 LGHNA, CDR2 YNFKEQ. The CDR3 consists of 18 residues. The V and J ends lost 0 bases and 4 bases, in that order; junction bases with no gene match: 10. The CDR3 reads CASSQDPAGGPRADTQYF. The CDR3 DNA reads as TGTGCCAGCAGCCAAGATCCAGCGGGAGGGCCTCGCGCAGATACGCAGTATTTT.

The gene calls are TRBV7-2 and TRBJ2-7; a possible D gene is TRBD1 (5 bases). CDR1 SGHTA and CDR2 FQGNSA come from the germline V gene. CDR3 length equals 14 residues. Between the trimmed V and J ends, which lost 1 base and 6 bases, there was a span of 13 bases. The CDR3 DNA reads as TGTGCCAGCAGCTTAGGGCAGGGAATAGGCGAGCAGTACTTC. Its translation: CASSLGQGIGEQYF.

This clone has only one observation. The chain couples TRBV21-1 to TRBJ1-5; TRBD1, the D gene given by the table, was not confirmed from the DNA. TRBV21-1 is a listed pseudogene. This CDR3 is built from 19 residues. CDR3 DNA sequence: TGTGCCAGCAGCCCTACTCACAACAGGAATGTTGACAGCAATCAGCCCCAGCATTTT. Its protein is CASSPTHNRNVDSNQPQHF.

The chain is built from TRBV4-2 and TRBJ2-5, with TRBD2 identical over 11 bases. CDR1 LGHNA and CDR2 YNFKEQ come from the germline V gene. The CDR3 sequence is 18 residues long. The V gene end was trimmed by 1 base and the J gene end by 5 bases; junction bases not matched to a gene: 12. This CDR3 is CASSQGPTSGGYSETQYF. CDR3 coding DNA: TGTGCCAGCAGCCAAGGGCCAACTAGCGGGGGCTACTCCGAGACCCAGTACTTC.

The genes are TRBV28 and TRBJ1-2; TRBD1 might be the D (5 bases). Germline assignment: CDR1 MDHEN and CDR2 SYDVKM. Trimming took 3 bases from V and 1 from J, leaving 9 bases between them. This CDR3 spans 14 amino acids. The CDR3 DNA reads as TGTGCCAGCAGTTTGATCGGGGGTAACTATGGCTACACCTTC. Encoded protein: CASSLIGGNYGYTF.

V gene TRBV7-2 combines with J gene TRBJ2-5, with 15 positions matching TRBD2. Germline V CDR1 and CDR2: SGHTA, FQGNSA. This CDR3 region has 16 residues. Trimming cost V 7 bases and J 5 bases; bases outside gene matches: 8. CDR3: CASNPGLAGGWETQYF. The CDR3 DNA sequence: TGTGCCAGCAACCCGGGACTAGCGGGAGGCTGGGAGACCCAGTACTTC.

CDR3 amino acids: CARALTGVKNGYTF. Written as DNA, the CDR3 is TGTGCCAGAGCGCTGACAGGGGTTAAGAATGGCTACACCTTC. The chain couples TRBV2 to TRBJ1-2; TRBD1 agrees at 8 bases. V lost 9 bases to trimming and J lost 6 bases; unmatched junction nucleotides: 12. The CDR3 is made up of 14 amino acids. Germline lookup yields CDR1 SNHLY and CDR2 FYNNEI.

V gene TRBV3-1 (or the pseudogene TRBV3-2) combines with J gene TRBJ1-3; D possibly corresponds to TRBD1 (6 bases). Germline V CDR1 and CDR2: LGHDT, YNNKEL (reference sequence). CDR3 size: 17 residues. The ends were cut back, 0 bases at V and 0 bases at J, with 12 bases in the middle. The CDR3 DNA sequence: TGTGCCAGCAGCCAAGATGGGGGGGCCTTCTCTGGAAACACCATATATTTT. Translating gives CASSQDGGAFSGNTIYF.